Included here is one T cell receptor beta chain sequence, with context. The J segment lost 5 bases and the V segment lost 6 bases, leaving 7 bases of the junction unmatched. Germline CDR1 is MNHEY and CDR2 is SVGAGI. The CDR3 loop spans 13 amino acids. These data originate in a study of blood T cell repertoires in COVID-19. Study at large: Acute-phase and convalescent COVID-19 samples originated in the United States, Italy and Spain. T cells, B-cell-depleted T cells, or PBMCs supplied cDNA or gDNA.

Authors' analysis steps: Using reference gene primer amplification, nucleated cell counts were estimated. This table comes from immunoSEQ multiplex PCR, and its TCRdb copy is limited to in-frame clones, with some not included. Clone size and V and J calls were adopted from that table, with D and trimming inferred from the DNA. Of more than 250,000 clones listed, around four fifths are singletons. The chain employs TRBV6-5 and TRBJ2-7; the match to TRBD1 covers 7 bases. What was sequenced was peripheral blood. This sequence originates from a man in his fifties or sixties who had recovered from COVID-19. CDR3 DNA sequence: TGTGCCAGCAGAAGGGCAGGGGGTGACGAGCAGTACTTC. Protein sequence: CASRRAGGDEQYF.